This T cell receptor beta chain was documented in a study of tumor T cells in aggressive B-cell lymphoma. This CDR3 comprises 13 residues. V lost 4 bases, J lost 3 bases, and 8 bases lay in between. Per germline, CDR1 SGHNT and CDR2 YYREEE (reference sequence). The method was immunoSEQ multiplex PCR; TCRdb's version includes in-frame clones alone and lacks a portion of them. The repertoire holds 7,000 to 9,500 clones, with more than 75% as singletons. The rearrangement links TRBV5-4 to TRBJ1-5; D might be TRBD1 (5 bases). The source material was tumor tissue. The clonotype originates from an adult with diffuse large B cell lymphoma. CDR3 protein: CASSRDSNQPQHF. The DNA of the CDR3 is TGTGCCAGCAGCCGGGACTCCAATCAGCCCCAGCATTTT.